This T cell receptor (beta chain) is drawn from a study of T cells in Graves' hyperthyroidism and ophthalmopathy. The CDR3 regions of TCR beta were amplified from RNA transcripts. TCR CDR3 underwent first-round RT-PCR with the HTBI primer set. TCRdb independently ran MiXCR on the multiplex PCR reads; one entry per CDR3 protein. The sample has hundreds of thousands of distinct CDR3 sequences, roughly 15% seen once. CDR1 is MDHEN and CDR2 is SYDVKM in the germline V gene. Trimming removed 5 bases at V and 1 base at J, with 16 bases between. The CDR3 consists of 16 residues. Regarding the study as a whole: Most clonotypes expanded in thyroid above 0.001 were likewise present in blood. The model made its ophthalmopathy prediction, and onset followed a median approximately six months later.

In the case of this clonotype: Its antigen is undetermined.

The chain carries TRBV28 and TRBJ2-3, with a possible D match to TRBD1 (6 bases). The receptor was isolated from a middle-aged woman with Graves' ophthalmopathy. The sample comprised blood. The CDR3 loop is CASSEFAGAGTDTQYF. The CDR3 DNA follows: TGTGCCAGCAGTGAATTTGCAGGGGCTGGCACAGATACGCAGTATTTT.